This T cell receptor (beta chain) was profiled in a study of response to subunit inactivated influenza vaccine. Study-level results: The authors offered the suggestion that each seasonal influenza vaccination recruits few new T cells.

TCRdb independently ran MiXCR on the RT-PCR reads; one entry per CDR3 protein. The table lists around 580,000 distinct CDR3 sequences, 10% to 15% of them singletons. This clonotype was detected only a few times. Its matching antigen is unknown. The J segment lost 1 base and the V segment lost 6 bases, leaving 8 bases of the junction unmatched. The CDR3 is 16 amino acids. This chain uses TRBV12-3 or TRBV12-4 with TRBJ1-3, with 8 bases aligning to TRBD1. The clonotype comes from a man aged 45-65 years who received an inactivated influenza vaccine. Source: PBMCs from blood, taken on the day of vaccination. The CDR3 sequence is CASSNRDRWSGNTIYF. The CDR3 DNA is TGTGCCAGCAGCAACCGGGACAGGTGGTCTGGAAACACCATATATTTT.